The next 31 T cell receptor beta chains were all read from a single sample in a study of response to subunit inactivated influenza vaccine listed by TCRdb under 2018. Receptor libraries were prepared by RT-PCR. TCRdb shows the sequencer as Illumina HiSeq 2500. In TCRdb, the public reads were trimmed at Q25 with fastp and aligned with MiXCR, with productive beta chains retained. Entries are consolidated by CDR3 protein sequence, retaining the most common genes and DNA. Here the sample has under 550,000 distinct CDR3 sequences; under 9% occur a single time. Around 13% of the sample belongs to the ten largest clones. Sequenced material: PBMCs from blood, taken around 25 months after vaccination. These receptors were obtained from a man between 50 and 69 years old who received an inactivated influenza vaccine. Donor details come from another sample of the same person, matched by shared clones.

CDR3 sequence (DNA): TGCAGTGCTAGCCGCACAGGGGACGGCACTGAAGCTTTCTTT. Translated: CSASRTGDGTEAFF. This chain connects TRBV20-1 to TRBJ1-1; 7 bases match TRBD1. The CDR3 spans 14 residues. Germline CDR1 is DFQATT and CDR2 is SNEGSKA (reference sequence). J lost 4 bases, V lost 3 bases, and 8 bases had no gene match.

The CDR3 DNA follows: TGTGCCAGCAGTGACCAGCGGGAGGCCCCGGGGACCGGGGAGCTGTTTTTT. Translated, it gives CASSDQREAPGTGELFF. The chain has TRBV25-1 and TRBJ2-2; 9 nucleotides match TRBD2. This CDR3 has 17 residues. Germline V gives CDR1 MGHDK, CDR2 SYGVNS. The V and J ends lost 3 bases and 5 bases, in that order; junction bases with no gene match: 10. The full variable domain, rest sourced from reference TRBV25-1 and TRBJ2-2, is EADIYQTPRYLVIGTGKKITLECSQTMGHDKMYWYQQDPGMELHLIHYSYGVNSTEKGDLSSESTVSRIRTEHFPLTLESARPSHTSQYLCASSDQREAPGTGELFFGEGSRLTVL.

This clonotype has at least ten counts. The V call is TRBV20-1, the J call TRBJ2-1, with 9 bases aligning to TRBD2. Trimming cost V 8 bases and J 5 bases; bases outside gene matches: 13. CDR3 length equals 15 residues. Germline V gene lookup returns CDR1 DFQATT and CDR2 SNEGSKA (reference sequence). The CDR3 nucleotides read TGCAGTCTCAGGCTTGGCGGGAGGGATCACAATGAGCAGTTCTTC. This gives the protein CSLRLGGRDHNEQFF.

Ten or more counts support this clonotype. This chain joins TRBV15 and TRBJ2-5, with D unresolved. The V gene lost 0 bases and the J gene lost 5 bases, with 7 bases spanning the gap. The CDR3 sequence is 13 residues long. CDR1 is LNHNV and CDR2 is YYDKDF in the germline V gene (reference sequence). CDR3 sequence: CATSRDQAETQYF. CDR3 coding DNA: TGTGCCACCAGCAGAGATCAGGCGGAGACCCAGTACTTC.

V gene TRBV3-1 combines with J gene TRBJ2-1, with D hard to call. CDR1 LGHDT and CDR2 YNNKEL come from the germline V gene (reference sequence). The germline V and J ends were trimmed by 3 bases and 9 bases, with 9 bases remaining between them. The length of the CDR3 is 12 residues. This CDR3 reads CASSHLGIEQFF. CDR3 nucleotides: TGTGCCAGCAGCCATTTGGGTATTGAGCAGTTCTTC.

CDR3 amino acids: CATSRVSLGGRINTGELFF. The DNA of the CDR3 is TGTGCCACCAGCAGAGTTTCCTTAGGCGGGAGGATCAACACCGGGGAGCTGTTTTTT. This sequence joins TRBV15 and TRBJ2-2, with 8 bases that match TRBD2. The CDR3 covers 19 residues. CDR1 is LNHNV, CDR2 YYDKDF, per germline (reference sequence). V was pared by 1 base and J by 2 bases, with 12 bases of the junction left unmatched.

The chain recombines TRBV6-1 with TRBJ2-7; D remains unclear. The germline V and J ends were trimmed by 4 bases and 3 bases, with 19 bases remaining between them. In germline, CDR1 is MNHNS, CDR2 SASEGT. The CDR3 is 16 amino acids. CDR3: CASSGERGAIYYEQYF. The CDR3 coding sequence is TGTGCCAGCAGTGGGGAACGAGGAGCTATATACTACGAGCAGTACTTC.

This clonotype showed up many times. The chain has TRBV5-6 and TRBJ1-1; D remains unclear. CDR3 length: 14 residues. Germline V gives CDR1 SGHDT, CDR2 YYEEEE. Trimming took off 0 bases at V and 0 bases at J, with 6 bases between the two ends. For the CDR3, the DNA is TGTGCCAGCAGCTTGGTCCAGCTGAACACTGAAGCTTTCTTT. Its protein product is CASSLVQLNTEAFF.

In its sample, this clonotype was seen many times. The chain links TRBV4-1 to TRBJ1-1; possibly TRBD1 for D (5 bases). Germline assignment: CDR1 MGHRA and CDR2 YSYEKL. CDR3 size: 14 residues. V lost 7 bases to trimming and J lost 5 bases, with 17 bases between them. The CDR3 region has the DNA TGCGCCAGCATGGTGGGCCAGGGTGGAACTGAAGCTTTCTTT. Translating gives CASMVGQGGTEAFF.

This clonotype was seen only a few times. In DNA, the CDR3 is TGCAGCGTTGGGGGACGGAAAAACATTCAGTACTTC. It yields the protein CSVGGRKNIQYF. The rearrangement uses TRBV29-1 and TRBJ2-4; the D gene could be TRBD1 or TRBD2 (5 bases each). Germline-derived CDR1 and CDR2 are SQVTM and ANQGSEA. The germline V and J ends were trimmed by 4 bases and 4 bases, with 8 bases remaining between them. The CDR3 runs 12 residues.

This clonotype has just one count. V is TRBV6-1 and J is TRBJ2-1, with 9 bases that match TRBD2. This CDR3 region has 16 residues. The V gene's germline CDR1 is MNHNS and CDR2 SASEGT. V shed 4 bases, J shed 2 bases, and the junction held 6 bases outside the gene matches. CDR3 DNA sequence: TGTGCCAGCAGTGCCACGACTAGCGGAGCCTACAATGAGCAGTTCTTC. Translated: CASSATTSGAYNEQFF.

The rearrangement joins TRBV20-1 to TRBJ1-2; TRBD1 aligns across 8 bases. CDR1 DFQATT and CDR2 SNEGSKA come from the germline V gene (reference sequence). This CDR3 is built from 14 residues. V shed 1 base, J shed 7 bases, and the junction held 8 bases outside the gene matches. The chain's CDR3 is CSARGTGGGAGYTF. CDR3 nucleotides: TGCAGTGCTAGAGGAACAGGGGGAGGAGCTGGCTACACCTTC.

The chain combines TRBV9 with TRBJ2-7; D possibly corresponds to TRBD1 (6 bases). V lost 4 bases and J 6 bases, leaving 26 bases between the germline ends. The CDR3 spans 17 residues. Germline V gives CDR1 SGDLS, CDR2 YYNGEE. CDR3 nucleotide sequence: TGTGCCAGCAGCCGTGATTCATTCGGGACACGAATCAGCGAGCAGTACTTC. This gives the protein CASSRDSFGTRISEQYF.

The J gene is TRBJ2-7, the V gene TRBV25-1; either TRBD1 or TRBD2 may supply D (5 bases each). CDR3 size: 15 residues. V was cut by 0 bases and J by 5 bases, with 14 bases left in between. Germline lookup yields CDR1 MGHDK and CDR2 SYGVNS. The CDR3 protein is CASSEYGDGRHEQYF. In DNA, the CDR3 is TGTGCCAGCAGTGAATACGGGGACGGTCGCCACGAGCAGTACTTC.

This chain connects TRBV6-5 to TRBJ2-1, with unresolved D. V was clipped by 7 bases and J by 10 bases, with 17 bases between them. The V gene's germline CDR1 is MNHEY and CDR2 SVGAGI. The CDR3 contains 13 residues. For the CDR3, the DNA is TGTGCCAGCAATCTACACGGGTTAATGGAGCAGTTCTTC. Its translation: CASNLHGLMEQFF.

This clonotype was observed a few times. V usage is TRBV18 and J usage is TRBJ2-7, with 8 nucleotides matching TRBD1. Germline CDR1 reads KGHSH; CDR2 reads LQKENI. The CDR3 totals 16 residues. J gave up 2 bases and V 6 bases, and 12 bases lay outside the gene matches. Here the CDR3 DNA reads TGTGCCAGCTCTCCTGAGGGGCGGACAGGGACCTACGAGCAGTACTTC. It is translated as CASSPEGRTGTYEQYF. Full variable domain (rest looked up from reference TRBV18 and TRBJ2-7): NAGVMQNPRHLVRRRGQEARLRCSPMKGHSHVYWYRQLPEEGLKFMVYLQKENIIDESGMPKERFSAEFPKEGPSILRIQQVVRGDSAAYFCASSPEGRTGTYEQYFGPGTRLTVT.

CDR3 sequence (DNA): TGTGCCAGCAGCTTACCTAGCGGGTCGCCGGGGCAGTACTTC. The encoded protein is CASSLPSGSPGQYF. The J gene is TRBJ2-7, the V gene TRBV7-2; 8 nucleotides align to TRBD2. Trimming at V came to 2 bases and at J to 9 bases, leaving 9 bases not matched to a gene. This CDR3 region has 14 residues. CDR1 and CDR2 (germline): SGHTA, FQGNSA. Complete variable domain (other parts from reference TRBV7-2 and TRBJ2-7): GAGVSQSPSNKVTEKGKDVELRCDPISGHTALYWYRQSLGQGLEFLIYFQGNSAPDKSGLPSDRFSAERTGGSVSTLTIQRTQQEDSAVYLCASSLPSGSPGQYFGPGTRLTVT.

This clonotype has a handful of counts. The V call is TRBV7-6, the J call TRBJ2-3, with 10 bases identical to TRBD1. The CDR3 is 15 amino acids. V shed 3 bases and J 5 bases; nucleotides not matched to a gene: 5. Germline CDR1 reads SGHVS; CDR2 reads FNYEAQ. The DNA of the CDR3 is TGTGCCAGCAGCTTGAGGACAGGGGGGGAAGATACGCAGTATTTT. This gives the protein CASSLRTGGEDTQYF.

The chain recombines TRBV29-1 with TRBJ2-1, with 10 positions matching TRBD2. V dropped 5 bases and J dropped 1; count of bases not matched to a gene: 5. CDR1 and CDR2 from the germline V gene are SQVTM and ANQGSEA. This CDR3 contains 15 residues. CDR3 nucleotides: TGCAGCGTTCTCTCTAGCGGGAGATCCTACAATGAGCAGTTCTTC. Translated: CSVLSSGRSYNEQFF.

A few counts support this clonotype. The chain has TRBV7-9 and TRBJ2-1; TRBD1 aligns across 7 bases. Germline V CDR1 and CDR2: SEHNR, FQNEAQ (reference sequence). V was clipped by 4 bases and J by 8 bases; unmatched bases: 14. This CDR3 spans 16 amino acids. The CDR3 DNA sequence: TGTGCCAGCAGCTGGCCGCCGGGACAGAAAAAGGATGAGCAGTTCTTC. Translated, it gives CASSWPPGQKKDEQFF.

This clonotype was seen ten or more times. The V call is TRBV12-3 or TRBV12-4, the J call TRBJ1-6; no definite D call. This CDR3 is built from 13 residues. V gave up 5 bases and J gave up 9 bases, with 11 bases separating them. The CDR3 protein is CASSPGWTSPLHF. The CDR3, as DNA: TGTGCCAGCAGTCCAGGATGGACTTCACCCCTCCACTTT.

Concerning this clonotype itself: A much larger clone lies one base from this, so it may be a read error. The chain uses TRBV12-3 or TRBV12-4 and TRBJ2-7; TRBD1 matches 7 bases. The CDR3 contains 17 residues. The V segment lost 8 bases and the J segment 2 bases; nucleotides outside the gene matches: 18. The CDR3 nucleotides read TGTGCCAGCGGTCTCAGAAGACAGGGTGGGATCCCCTACGAGCAGTACTTC. Translating gives CASGLRRQGGIPYEQYF.

At least ten counts were recorded for this clonotype. The chain is built from TRBV10-3 and TRBJ2-3; 8 nucleotides agree with TRBD1. The V segment lost 10 bases and the J segment 5 bases; nucleotides outside the gene matches: 5. The germline V gene has CDR1 ENHRY and CDR2 SYGVKD. There are 12 residues in the CDR3. The CDR3 reads CATQGAVDTQYF. The CDR3 bases are TGTGCCACGCAGGGGGCTGTAGATACGCAGTATTTT.

The chain joins TRBV27 to TRBJ2-3, with unresolved D. Germline CDR1 is MNHEY and CDR2 is SMNVEV (reference sequence). The CDR3 loop spans 17 amino acids. The V gene lost 5 bases and the J gene lost 1 base, with 19 bases spanning the gap. CDR3 DNA: TGTGCCAGCAGTCCCCTTAGGTGGGGATCGGGCACAGATACGCAGTATTTT. Translating it yields CASSPLRWGSGTDTQYF.

V usage is TRBV25-1 and J usage is TRBJ2-7, with 9 positions matching TRBD2. Germline V lookup: CDR1 MGHDK, CDR2 SYGVNS. With V trimmed by 3 bases and J by 4 bases, 10 bases remained unmatched. The length of the CDR3 is 16 residues. The CDR3 region has the DNA TGTGCCAGCAGTGATTCTAAGCGGGGGGAGCAGTACGAGCAGTACTTC. Protein sequence: CASSDSKRGEQYEQYF.

At least ten counts were recorded for this clonotype. The chain links TRBV10-3 to TRBJ1-1, with 7 bases matching TRBD1. Germline trimming cut 10 bases from V and 2 bases from J; bases unmatched to any gene: 4. This CDR3 region has 12 residues. Germline V gene lookup returns CDR1 ENHRY and CDR2 SYGVKD. CDR3 DNA: TGTGCCACGGGACAGTTCAACACTGAAGCTTTCTTT. Its translation is CATGQFNTEAFF.

This chain joins TRBV7-9 and TRBJ2-5; TRBD1 aligns across 8 bases. Germline values: CDR1 SEHNR, CDR2 FQNEAQ (reference sequence). The CDR3 consists of 14 residues. V lost 5 bases to trimming and J lost 5 bases; unmatched junction nucleotides: 7. The CDR3 region is CASSATGGTETQYF. DNA of the CDR3: TGTGCCAGCAGCGCTACAGGGGGTACGGAGACCCAGTACTTC.

The chain carries TRBV7-8 and TRBJ2-5; D unresolved. Germline loops: CDR1 SGHVS, CDR2 FQNEAQ. The CDR3 covers 13 residues. Trimming removed 4 bases at V and 9 bases at J, with 15 bases between. The CDR3 loop is CASSSRTPGPQYF. The CDR3 nucleotides read TGTGCCAGCAGCTCCAGGACCCCTGGGCCCCAGTACTTC.

This clonotype was seen a handful of times. The rearrangement joins TRBV9 to TRBJ2-1, with 7 bases fitting TRBD1. The germline V gene encodes CDR1 SGDLS and CDR2 YYNGEE. The CDR3 contains 17 residues. V lost 3 bases to trimming and J lost 1 base; unmatched junction nucleotides: 10. The CDR3 here is CASSAGQVPTSYNEQFF. The CDR3 region has the DNA TGTGCCAGCAGCGCCGGACAGGTCCCAACATCCTACAATGAGCAGTTCTTC.

This clonotype has just a few counts. This chain links TRBV20-1 with TRBJ1-4; a weak D match, TRBD1 (5 bases). From germline, CDR1 is DFQATT and CDR2 SNEGSKA (reference sequence). The ends were cut back, 6 bases at V and 0 bases at J, with 11 bases in the middle. CDR3 length equals 14 residues. CDR3 nucleotide sequence: TGCAGTGCCCACCGACAGTCAACTAATGAAAAACTGTTTTTT. It is translated as CSAHRQSTNEKLFF.

As to this clonotype: At one end, the junction sequence differs from germline, possibly due to a read error. V usage is TRBV6-5 and J usage is TRBJ2-3; tentatively, D is TRBD1 (5 bases). Germline V gene data show CDR1 as MNHEY and CDR2 as SVGAGI. This CDR3 has 13 residues. The CDR3 here is CASSLGARDTRYF. In DNA, the CDR3 is TGTGCCAGCAGTTTAGGGGCCCGCGATACGCGGTATTTT.